This TCR beta chain was retrieved from a study of T cells in Graves' hyperthyroidism and ophthalmopathy. Using RNA transcripts as the source, TCR beta CDR3 regions were amplified. Researchers ran a first-round RT-PCR on the TCR CDR3 using the HTBI primer set. Each CDR3 protein gets one entry after TCRdb re-called the multiplex PCR reads with MiXCR. The table lists about 690,000 distinct CDR3 sequences, about 18% of them singletons. Germline V gives CDR1 SGHAT, CDR2 FQNNGV. The CDR3 runs 14 residues. J gave up 5 bases and V 5 bases, and 8 bases lay outside the gene matches. The sequencing input was blood. V gene TRBV11-2 combines with J gene TRBJ1-2; 7 positions agree with TRBD1. The source is a man in his fifties with Graves' hyperthyroidism. As DNA, the CDR3 is TGTGCCAGCAGCCCCACACCACAGGGGTATGGCTACACCTTC. Translation: CASSPTPQGYGYTF.